One sample yielded the 6 T cell receptor beta chains listed below, sequenced in a study of cytomegalovirus exposure and HLA in healthy donors. The PCR employed 60 Vbeta primers together with 13 Jbeta primers. The assay was immunoSEQ multiplex PCR, and TCRdb's table has in-frame clones only and misses some. This sample has roughly 100,000 clones; about four fifths occur once, and the top ten carry approximately 1.2%. Source material: PBMCs. The receptors shown here come from a man aged 35-49 years in good health and CMV-seronegative.

This clone was seen many times. The chain joins TRBV6-1 to TRBJ1-4; TRBD1 agrees at 8 bases. This CDR3 spans 15 amino acids. V lost 1 base and J lost 7; bases outside the gene matches: 5. Germline V gene sequence: CDR1 MNHNS, CDR2 SASEGT. As DNA, the CDR3 is TGTGCCAGCAGTGAAGGGGACAGGCAAGTTGAAAAACTGTTTTTT. It codes for CASSEGDRQVEKLFF.

The sample holds a few counts of this clone. The chain joins TRBV19 to TRBJ1-4; D is uncertain. The CDR3 contains 12 residues. Germline lookup yields CDR1 LNHDA and CDR2 SQIVND (reference sequence). V was shortened by 2 bases and J by 7 bases, with 5 bases between the two germline ends. CDR3 loop: CASSILSEKLFF. The CDR3 nucleotides are TGTGCCAGTAGTATACTAAGTGAAAAACTGTTTTTT.

This clone has only a few counts. The chain joins TRBV6-1 to TRBJ2-5; D remains ambiguous. Germline V gives CDR1 MNHNS, CDR2 SASEGT. The CDR3 is 13 amino acids. The DNA of the CDR3 is TGTTCTACGTGGCGTATGGGCTTAGAGACCCAGTACTTC. Translation: CSTWRMGLETQYF.

The gene calls are TRBV5-4 and TRBJ2-7; maybe TRBD2 (5 bases). The CDR3 sequence is 14 residues long. V lost 4 bases, J lost 2 bases, and 13 bases lay in between. The V gene's germline CDR1 is SGHNT and CDR2 YYREEE (reference sequence). The CDR3 coding sequence is TGTGCCAGCAGCCCCCAGGCCGGGGCCTACGAGCAGTACTTC. Its protein product is CASSPQAGAYEQYF.

The rearrangement joins TRBV4-1 to TRBJ2-7, with D maybe TRBD2 (6 bases). V was shortened by 4 bases and J by 4 bases, with 14 bases between the two germline ends. The germline V gene has CDR1 MGHRA and CDR2 YSYEKL. This CDR3 is built from 14 residues. The CDR3 bases are TGCGCCAGCAGCCTCACCGGGAGTGAATACGAGCAGTACTTC. Its translation: CASSLTGSEYEQYF.

The chain is built from TRBV10-3 and TRBJ2-7; D is ambiguous. The length of the CDR3 is 15 residues. CDR1 is ENHRY and CDR2 is SYGVKD in the germline V gene. V was cut by 0 bases and J by 0 bases, with 9 bases left in between. The CDR3 DNA reads TGTGCCATCAGTGAGTCGCCGGTGAGCTCCTACGAGCAGTACTTC. Its translation is CAISESPVSSYEQYF.